Each of the 27 T cell receptor beta chains below was sequenced from the same sample in a study of OX40 agonist ivuxolimab in advanced cancers. Sequencing was performed with immunoSEQ multiplex PCR; in TCRdb, only in-frame clones are kept and a portion is missing. The sample contains roughly 100,000 clones, about 80% of which appear only once. The input for sequencing was CD4+ or CD8+ T cells sorted from blood, taken in a trial of the OX40 agonist ivuxolimab. Every receptor here comes from an adult with an advanced solid tumor such as melanoma, head and neck, liver or kidney cancer.

The chain recombines TRBV4-2 with TRBJ1-5; 7 positions agree with TRBD1. The CDR3 has 17 amino acids. Germline V gene sequence: CDR1 LGHNA, CDR2 YNFKEQ. Trimming at V came to 4 bases and at J to 3 bases, leaving 12 bases not matched to a gene. CDR3 nucleotide sequence: TGTGCCAGCAGCCTCAGGGGGGGTGCTGAGGCCAATCAGCCCCAGCATTTT. It encodes CASSLRGGAEANQPQHF.

The sample holds one count of this clone. The chain employs TRBV4-3 and TRBJ1-1, with D possibly being TRBD1 (5 bases). V lost 0 bases, J lost 11 bases, and 13 bases lay in between. Germline V gene lookup returns CDR1 LGHNA and CDR2 YSLEER. The CDR3 has 13 residues. CDR3 region: CASSQDRGGIAFF. DNA for the CDR3: TGCGCCAGCAGCCAAGATCGGGGGGGAATTGCTTTCTTT.

The chain is built from TRBV18 and TRBJ2-5; no clear D gene. The germline V gene encodes CDR1 KGHSH and CDR2 LQKENI. The V end lost 2 bases, the J end lost 5 bases, and 12 bases lay between the germline ends. The CDR3 runs 14 residues. CDR3 region: CASSPSSYRETQYF. CDR3 bases: TGTGCCAGCTCACCATCCTCGTATCGGGAGACCCAGTACTTC.

The gene calls are TRBV5-4 and TRBJ1-4; D is perhaps TRBD1 (6 bases). The CDR3 has 14 amino acids. Trimming removed 4 bases at V and 6 bases at J, with 13 bases between. Germline V gene sequence: CDR1 SGHNT, CDR2 YYREEE (reference sequence). The CDR3 DNA follows: TGTGCCAGCAGCGCACAGGGTAGTCATGAAAAACTGTTTTTT. Translation: CASSAQGSHEKLFF.

The V and J genes are TRBV19 and TRBJ1-1, with D possibly matching TRBD1 (6 bases). Germline CDR1 is LNHDA and CDR2 is SQIVND (reference sequence). Trimming took 8 bases from V and 3 from J, leaving 19 bases between them. The CDR3 runs 15 residues. CDR3 sequence reads: CASQGRGGGDTEAFF. As DNA, the CDR3 is TGTGCCAGTCAGGGGCGGGGAGGTGGGGACACTGAAGCTTTCTTT.

The chain joins TRBV29-1 to TRBJ1-4; tentatively, D is TRBD1 (5 bases). Between the trimmed V and J ends, which lost 4 bases and 5 bases, there was a span of 11 bases. Germline V lookup: CDR1 SQVTM, CDR2 ANQGSEA. The CDR3 consists of 13 residues. CDR3 nucleotide sequence: TGCAGCGTTGGTGGACACCGAAATGAAAAACTGTTTTTT. Translated: CSVGGHRNEKLFF.

V usage is TRBV19 and J usage is TRBJ2-7, with a weak D call TRBD2 (6 bases). This CDR3 is built from 14 residues. Germline CDR1 is LNHDA and CDR2 is SQIVND (reference sequence). V lost 5 bases and J lost 4, with 15 bases in between. The CDR3 spells CASSLHPSEYEQYF. In DNA, the CDR3 is TGTGCCAGTAGTCTCCACCCTAGCGAGTACGAGCAGTACTTC.

The chain links TRBV29-1 to TRBJ2-7, with 14 bases aligning to TRBD2. The CDR3 has 16 amino acids. Germline assignment: CDR1 SQVTM and CDR2 ANQGSEA. V trimming: 6 bases; J trimming: 2 bases; junction bases outside the gene matches: 9. CDR3 DNA: TGCAGCGTGGAGGGGACTAGCGGGAGTGGGCCCTACGAGCAGTACTTC. Amino acids: CSVEGTSGSGPYEQYF.

The V and J genes are TRBV4-2 and TRBJ1-4; D might be TRBD1 (5 bases). The CDR3 spans 17 residues. Germline assignment: CDR1 LGHNA and CDR2 YNFKEQ. V lost 0 bases and J lost 1, with 12 bases in between. CDR3 in amino acids: CASSQDYQGGTNEKLFF. The CDR3 DNA sequence: TGTGCCAGCAGCCAAGACTACCAGGGTGGAACTAATGAAAAACTGTTTTTT.

The V and J genes are TRBV28 and TRBJ1-5; maybe TRBD1 (5 bases). Trimming cost V 6 bases and J 7 bases, with 13 bases left between them. The germline gives CDR1 MDHEN, CDR2 SYDVKM. There are 13 residues in the CDR3. The CDR3 DNA reads TGTGCCAGCAGCCCTCCCCCAGGGCAGCCCCAGCATTTT. It encodes CASSPPPGQPQHF.

The chain combines TRBV28 with TRBJ2-3; maybe TRBD1 (5 bases). The CDR3 totals 13 residues. V dropped 2 bases and J dropped 4 bases, with 7 bases sitting between them. Germline-derived CDR1 and CDR2 are MDHEN and SYDVKM. This CDR3 reads CASSLQGADTQYF. The CDR3, as DNA: TGTGCCAGCAGTTTACAGGGTGCAGATACGCAGTATTTT.

CDR3 coding DNA: TGTGCCAGCAGTCCGGAGGATAGGGTAGCTAATGAGCAGTTCTTC. Translation gives CASSPEDRVANEQFF. The genes are TRBV7-3 and TRBJ2-1, with D tentatively TRBD2 (5 bases). Trimming shortened V by 6 bases and J by 7 bases, and 19 bases separated the two germline ends. The length of the CDR3 is 15 residues. CDR1 is SGHTA and CDR2 is FQGTGA in the germline V gene.

The chain is built from TRBV19 and TRBJ2-7, with TRBD1 matching over 9 bases. V lost 1 base to trimming and J lost 6 bases; unmatched junction nucleotides: 4. Germline CDR1 LNHDA, CDR2 SQIVND (reference sequence). This CDR3 contains 14 residues. The CDR3 sequence is CASSIGGQGFEQYF. The CDR3 region has the DNA TGTGCCAGTAGTATAGGGGGACAGGGATTCGAGCAGTACTTC.

This clone was seen just once. The chain uses TRBV7-2 and TRBJ2-7; D gene unclear. The CDR3 has 13 amino acids. V was trimmed by 5 bases and J by 4 bases, leaving 12 bases between them. The V gene's germline CDR1 is SGHTA and CDR2 FQGNSA. The CDR3 coding sequence is TGTGCCAGCAGCATCCAGAGAAGGTACGAGCAGTACTTC. Residues: CASSIQRRYEQYF.

The rearrangement links TRBV4-3 to TRBJ2-1, with TRBD1 matching over 9 bases. This CDR3 is 14 amino acids long. V was clipped by 3 bases and J by 7 bases; unmatched bases: 4. Per germline, CDR1 LGHNA and CDR2 YSLEER. The CDR3 sequence: CASSHGQGRNEQFF. The CDR3 bases are TGCGCCAGCAGCCACGGACAGGGGCGGAATGAGCAGTTCTTC.

This clone appeared a single time. This sequence joins TRBV7-2 and TRBJ1-2; the D is unclear. The V end lost 0 bases, the J end lost 2 bases, and 7 bases lay between the germline ends. This CDR3 is 14 amino acids long. CDR1 and CDR2 (germline): SGHTA, FQGNSA. The CDR3 loop reads CASSLATANYGYTF. The CDR3 DNA sequence: TGTGCCAGCAGCTTAGCAACAGCAAACTATGGCTACACCTTC.

The gene calls are TRBV5-6 and TRBJ1-2, with D possibly matching TRBD1 (5 bases). Per germline, CDR1 SGHDT and CDR2 YYEEEE. The CDR3 covers 14 residues. V shed 4 bases and J shed 1 base, with 11 bases lying between them. The CDR3: CASSPRQINYGYTF. CDR3 DNA: TGTGCCAGCAGCCCGAGACAGATTAACTATGGCTACACCTTC.

V is TRBV10-2 and J is TRBJ2-4; D not certain. Germline CDR1 WSHSY, CDR2 SAAADI. V lost 5 bases and J lost 0, with 11 bases in between. The CDR3 spans 15 residues. CDR3 in DNA: TGCGCCAGCAGTACATTCATCGAAGCCAAAAACATTCAGTACTTC. This gives the protein CASSTFIEAKNIQYF.

Only one count was recorded for this clone. The chain uses TRBV7-2 and TRBJ1-5, with D perhaps TRBD1 (6 bases). V was shortened by 4 bases and J by 4 bases, with 20 bases between the two germline ends. This CDR3 has 17 amino acids. Germline CDR1 is SGHTA and CDR2 is FQGNSA. The CDR3: CASSSSLGGRGNQPQHF. For the CDR3, the DNA is TGTGCCAGCAGCTCCTCCCTGGGGGGGCGCGGAAATCAGCCCCAGCATTTT.

J is TRBJ2-7 and V is TRBV6-5; perhaps TRBD1 as D (5 bases). Germline CDR1 MNHEY, CDR2 SVGAGI. The V end lost 6 bases, the J end lost 6 bases, and 15 bases lay between the germline ends. The CDR3 runs to 13 residues. This chain's CDR3 is CASSWVKRGEQYF. CDR3 nucleotides: TGTGCCAGCAGCTGGGTGAAAAGGGGCGAGCAGTACTTC.

The rearrangement uses TRBV27 and TRBJ1-5; D gene ambiguous. The V and J ends lost 6 bases and 2 bases respectively, with 5 bases between them. The CDR3 consists of 12 residues. The V gene's germline CDR1 is MNHEY and CDR2 SMNVEV (reference sequence). CDR3 sequence (DNA): TGTGCCAGCAGGGCGGGCAATCAGCCCCAGCATTTT. Translation gives CASRAGNQPQHF.

The chain carries TRBV5-8 and TRBJ1-5; D call uncertain. Trimming stripped 0 bases from V and 0 bases from J, with 7 bases between. CDR1 SGHTS and CDR2 YDEGEE come from the germline V gene. CDR3 length equals 15 residues. The CDR3 spells CASSLERYSNQPQHF. DNA for the CDR3: TGTGCCAGCAGCTTGGAGCGGTATAGCAATCAGCCCCAGCATTTT. The full variable domain, in which reference TRBV5-8 and TRBJ1-5 provide the parts outside the CDR3, is EAGVTQSPTHLIKTRGQQATLRCSPISGHTSVYWYQQALGLGLQFLLWYDEGEERNRGNFPPRFSGRQFPNYSSELNVNALELEDSALYLCASSLERYSNQPQHFGDGTRLSIL.

V gene TRBV28 combines with J gene TRBJ1-1, with D possibly being TRBD1 (5 bases). Germline lookup yields CDR1 MDHEN and CDR2 SYDVKM. The CDR3 runs 12 residues. V was trimmed by 9 bases and J by 1 base, leaving 9 bases between them. CDR3 sequence (DNA): TGTGCCAGTGGGACGGGGAACACTGAAGCTTTCTTT. Its translation is CASGTGNTEAFF.

This sequence joins TRBV2 and TRBJ1-6; D is uncertain. Looked up from germline, CDR1 is SNHLY and CDR2 is FYNNEI. The CDR3 has 16 residues. V was trimmed by 5 bases and J by 0 bases, leaving 11 bases between them. CDR3 loop: CASSLTWDSYNSPLHF. In nucleotides, the CDR3 is TGTGCCAGCAGTCTAACTTGGGACTCCTATAATTCACCCCTCCACTTT.

The CDR3 DNA reads as TGTGCCAGCACTCGGGACGGCGGCACAGATACGCAGTATTTT. Its translation is CASTRDGGTDTQYF. The chain carries TRBV2 and TRBJ2-3; D may correspond to TRBD1 or TRBD2 (5 bases each). Trimming stripped 7 bases from V and 1 base from J, with 12 bases between. This CDR3 region has 14 residues. Germline CDR1 reads SNHLY; CDR2 reads FYNNEI.

CDR3 region: CASSPRQGRETQYF. The CDR3 DNA follows: TGTGCCAGCAGCCCAAGACAGGGACGAGAGACCCAGTACTTC. The chain links TRBV7-9 to TRBJ2-5, with 7 bases that match TRBD1. The CDR3 has 14 residues. CDR1 is SEHNR and CDR2 is FQNEAQ in the germline V gene (reference sequence). V lost 5 bases, J lost 4 bases, and 7 bases stayed unmatched.

The gene calls are TRBV18 and TRBJ2-2; the match to TRBD2 covers 10 bases. The CDR3 spans 14 residues. J was trimmed by 7 bases and V by 8 bases; bases with no gene match: 7. In germline, CDR1 is KGHSH, CDR2 LQKENI. For the CDR3, the DNA is TGTGCCAGCCGTGAACTAGCGGGGAACGGGGAGCTGTTTTTT. Its translation is CASRELAGNGELFF.